This note documents a single T cell receptor (beta chain) sequence. The antigen it binds to is not known. Per-nucleotide qualities are absent, and no much larger clonotype sits a single base away. Patients with ophthalmopathy had moderately to severely active disease, with a Clinical Activity Score of 3 or more, a NOSPECS grade of 4 or more, and a disease duration of less than 3 months. Patients with other autoimmune diseases, uncontrolled infections, pregnancy or lactation were excluded from the study. Diagnosis was based on clinical symptoms, serum thyroxine, TRAb, thyroid ultrasound and orbital computed tomography. Ficoll-Paque density gradient centrifugation was used to isolate PBMCs from about 9.4 ml of fresh peripheral blood. Total RNA was extracted with Trizol reagent and quality-checked on an Agilent 2100 Bioanalyzer. The CDR3 contains 11 residues, cysteine and phenylalanine counted. The retained sequence is limited to the CDR3, 33 bases, with the frame set at the first base. V loses 7 bases, J loses 2 bases, and the germline ends lie 5 bases apart. CDR1 and CDR2 were assigned from the germline V gene as MDHEN and SYDVKM.

The data stem from a study of Graves' ophthalmopathy and Graves' hyperthyroidism (dated by TCRdb to the late 2010s). Background on the whole study: Peripheral blood samples were taken at the time of initial diagnosis, before any treatment was given. TCR beta repertoire signatures were used to distinguish Graves' ophthalmopathy from Graves' hyperthyroidism and to predict progression to ophthalmopathy. In total, approximately 140 blood samples were TCR-sequenced: under 45 ophthalmopathy, 75 hyperthyroidism and some 17 hyperthyroidism-to-ophthalmopathy patients. To explore V-J signatures that distinguish ophthalmopathy from hyperthyroidism, a discovery set of about a hundred patients was enrolled, made up of approximately 45 with ophthalmopathy and roughly 55 with stable hyperthyroidism. The independent validation cohort included about 19 hyperthyroidism patients plus 17 patients who later progressed from hyperthyroidism to ophthalmopathy. T-cell repertoires of thyroid tissue and blood were compared in several hyperthyroidism patients. Once sampling was done, hyperthyroidism patients were given methimazole at a starting dose of 30 mg daily, while ophthalmopathy patients were given high-dose intravenous methylprednisolone. The 100 or so discovery patients were randomly divided into training and test sets at a 7:3 ratio. The paper's findings and limits, for the study overall: Most of the expanded thyroid clonotypes with a frequency above 0.001 were also detected in blood, and it was suggested that the thyroid immune response may be reflected by blood repertoires. No statistical method was used to set the sample size in advance, and the investigators knew which group each participant was assigned to. In cross-validation, the 13-signature model distinguished ophthalmopathy from stable hyperthyroidism with almost 90% sensitivity and approximately 81% specificity, and in the test set the corresponding values were roughly 80% and 76%. In validation, the model predicted ophthalmopathy progression with nearly 71% sensitivity and roughly 72% specificity; eleven to twelve predicted patients were CT-confirmed with GO in a median of about 6.2 months.

For repertoire sequencing, the TCR beta CDR3 regions were amplified from RNA transcripts. The first round was an RT-PCR using HTBI primers with the Qiagen OneStep RT-PCR kit, and this first round was followed by a second-round multiplex PCR, then size selection and purification. Libraries were sequenced paired-end with 100 bp reads on an Illumina HiSeq2000. Per the authors' processing: SOAPnuke was used to process the reads, removing any read that contained adapters or uncalled bases, had a mean Phred below 15, or lacked an exact match to the constant primer or identifier. High-quality paired reads were merged with COPE v1.2.5. Each unique nucleotide sequence was defined as a clonotype, and clonotypes were aligned to IMGT TRB V, D and J references with MiTCR v1.1. Only V-J combinations with frequency above 0.0001 were analysed, covering 99% to 99.2% of repertoires. For each V-J combination, a TCR clonal expansion and chaos score was defined as the ratio of F50 clonal expansion to chaos observed in the TCRdist matrix. Welch's t-statistics and random forest were used to reduce features to about 14 V-J combinations, which were fed into a naive Bayes classifier. The Morisita-Horn index was used to measure how similar the thyroid and blood repertoires were. TCRdb reworked the public reads: Q25 trimming with fastp, MiXCR clone assembly, productive beta chains retained. Entries are consolidated by CDR3 protein sequence, retaining the most common genes and DNA. TCRdb's processing, not the authors', yielded these V and J calls. The sample table holds over 200,000 distinct CDR3 sequences, of which 25% to 35% were seen once. Approximately 8.6% of the sample lies in the top ten.

Sequencing used peripheral blood. The source is a middle-aged man with Graves' ophthalmopathy. Donor details come from another sample of the same person, matched by shared clones. The V and J genes are TRBV28 and TRBJ1-1; confidence is insufficient to name the D gene. The encoded CDR3 is CASIENTEAFF. The base sequence is TGTGCCAGCATTGAAAACACTGAAGCTTTCTTT.